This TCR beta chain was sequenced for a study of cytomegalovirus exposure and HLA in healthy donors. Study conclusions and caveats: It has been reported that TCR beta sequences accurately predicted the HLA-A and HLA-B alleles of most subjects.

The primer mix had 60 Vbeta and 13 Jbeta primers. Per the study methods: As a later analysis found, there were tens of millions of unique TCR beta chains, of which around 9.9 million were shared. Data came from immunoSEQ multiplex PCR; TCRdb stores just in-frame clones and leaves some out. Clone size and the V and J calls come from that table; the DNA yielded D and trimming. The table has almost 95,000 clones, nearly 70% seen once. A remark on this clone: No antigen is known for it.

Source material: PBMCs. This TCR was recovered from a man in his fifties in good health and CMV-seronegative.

The CDR3 region has the DNA TGTGCCAGCAGCGTCCGGGGGGCTGCCTACGAGCAGTACTTC. Amino acids: CASSVRGAAYEQYF. V usage is TRBV9 and J usage is TRBJ2-7, with a possible D match to TRBD2 (7 bases). Trimming cost V 2 bases and J 2 bases, with 11 bases left between them. Germline V gene lookup returns CDR1 SGDLS and CDR2 YYNGEE. This CDR3 region has 14 residues.